The 26 T cell receptor beta chains reported below all come from one sample, sequenced in a study of T-cell reconstitution after alpha-beta-depleted transplantation in children. This sample's TCRbeta library carried unique molecular identifier barcodes. Each CDR3 protein is one row after TCRdb ran MiXCR on the PCR reads. The sample gives 640,000 or so distinct CDR3 sequences, around 17% of which show up once; about 1.1% is in the top ten. The source material was PBMCs from the stem cell graft donor, sampled from the stem cell graft. These receptors came from a human donor who donated a stem cell graft to a child with acute myeloid leukemia.

This clonotype has at least ten counts. This sequence joins TRBV7-9 and TRBJ2-7, with TRBD1 identical over 7 bases. The J segment lost 1 base and the V segment lost 4 bases, leaving 10 bases of the junction unmatched. CDR1 and CDR2 from the germline V gene are SEHNR and FQNEAQ (reference sequence). CDR3 length: 16 amino acids. CDR3 nucleotide sequence: TGTGCCAGCAGCTCCTCGGACAGGCTGTTATCCTACGAGCAGTACTTC. This codes for CASSSSDRLLSYEQYF.

This clonotype was seen ten or more times. CDR3 sequence reads: CASRYLESTDTQYF. The DNA of the CDR3 is TGTGCCAGCAGGTACCTCGAAAGCACAGATACGCAGTATTTT. The chain has TRBV12-3 or TRBV12-4 and TRBJ2-3; no definite D call. The CDR3 is 14 amino acids. The germline V and J ends were trimmed by 6 bases and 0 bases, with 10 bases remaining between them.

This clonotype was detected only once. This chain links TRBV6-5 with TRBJ2-7, with D unclear. CDR3 size: 16 residues. The V and J ends lost 0 bases and 0 bases respectively, with 12 bases between them. From germline, CDR1 is MNHEY and CDR2 SVGAGI. The CDR3 loop reads CASSYSSSLSSYEQYF. The CDR3, as DNA: TGTGCCAGCAGTTACTCTTCCAGTTTGAGCTCCTACGAGCAGTACTTC.

The chain joins TRBV7-6 to TRBJ1-3; maybe TRBD1 (5 bases). Germline CDR1 reads SGHVS; CDR2 reads FNYEAQ. Between the trimmed V and J ends, which lost 4 bases and 7 bases, there was a span of 20 bases. The CDR3 is made up of 16 amino acids. In DNA, the CDR3 is TGTGCCAGCAGCTCCTGGACGGTGGGGGGTGAGAACACCATATATTTT. This codes for CASSSWTVGGENTIYF.

This clonotype was observed a few times. A much bigger clone sits one base away, suggesting this may be a read error. This rearrangement joins TRBV29-1 to TRBJ2-5; D tentatively reads TRBD1 or TRBD2 (5 bases each). In germline, CDR1 is SQVTM, CDR2 ANQGSEA. This CDR3 spans 12 amino acids. V was cut by 3 bases and J by 13 bases, with 18 bases left in between. The CDR3, as DNA: TGCAGCGTTGACCAGGGAGCTGAAGCCCGGTACTTC. Translation gives CSVDQGAEARYF.

This clonotype was found a few times. The chain employs TRBV5-1 and TRBJ1-6; a weak D match, TRBD1 (5 bases). The CDR3 loop spans 16 amino acids. Germline V gene sequence: CDR1 SGHRS, CDR2 YFSETQ. Trimming left V 4 bases short and J 14 bases short, with 25 bases between. The CDR3 here is CASSLGTAAQRKALHF. The DNA for the CDR3 is TGCGCCAGCAGCCTAGGGACTGCTGCCCAGAGGAAGGCCCTCCACTTT.

This clonotype was counted many times. The CDR3 is CASSVGGYSYEQYF. The CDR3 DNA reads as TGTGCCAGCAGCGTAGGTGGTTACTCCTACGAGCAGTACTTC. The V call is TRBV9, the J call TRBJ2-7; D not certain. V lost 0 bases and J lost 0, with 7 bases in between. From germline, CDR1 is SGDLS and CDR2 YYNGEE. There are 14 residues in the CDR3.

The chain couples TRBV7-8 to TRBJ2-5, with D uncertain. The germline V gene has CDR1 SGHVS and CDR2 FQNEAQ. This CDR3 has 13 residues. V was trimmed by 3 bases and J by 2 bases, leaving 7 bases between them. CDR3 sequence (DNA): TGTGCCAGCAGCTTCGTGGGACAAGAGACCCAGTACTTC. Translated: CASSFVGQETQYF.

This clonotype was recorded a few times. This chain links TRBV15 with TRBJ2-1; 9 bases line up with TRBD2. The CDR3 extends over 14 amino acids. V gave up 6 bases and J gave up 7 bases; unmatched junction bases: 7. Looked up from germline, CDR1 is LNHNV and CDR2 is YYDKDF (reference sequence). The CDR3 coding sequence is TGTGCCACCAGAGGCGGGGGGGAAGGAAATGAGCAGTTCTTC. This encodes CATRGGGEGNEQFF.

This clonotype showed up just a few times. The rearrangement joins TRBV12-3 or TRBV12-4 to TRBJ1-5, with 9 bases identical to TRBD1. Trimming took 1 base from V and 5 from J; bases not matched to a gene: 3. The CDR3 runs to 15 residues. CDR3 DNA sequence: TGTGCCAGCAGTTTAGGGACAGGGGCATATCAGCCCCAGCATTTT. This sequence encodes CASSLGTGAYQPQHF.

The table lists this clonotype with many counts. This chain joins TRBV7-2 and TRBJ1-1, with a tentative D call TRBD1 (5 bases). The CDR3 extends over 16 amino acids. Looked up from germline, CDR1 is SGHTA and CDR2 is FQGNSA. V gave up 1 base and J gave up 10 bases, with 22 bases separating them. The CDR3: CASSLGGTAGDVGAFF. DNA of the CDR3: TGTGCCAGCAGCTTAGGGGGAACGGCGGGGGACGTCGGAGCTTTCTTT.

This clonotype was detected ten times or more. V and J are TRBV29-1 and TRBJ1-1; D uncertain. The CDR3 has 14 residues. V lost 4 bases and J lost 2, with 14 bases in between. Germline-derived CDR1 and CDR2 are SQVTM and ANQGSEA. The CDR3 here is CSVVLIAGNTEAFF. The CDR3 coding sequence is TGCAGCGTTGTCCTTATCGCGGGCAACACTGAAGCTTTCTTT.

In its sample, this clonotype was seen many times. The chain couples TRBV6-4 to TRBJ1-2; TRBD1 agrees at 9 bases. V lost 3 bases, J lost 3 bases, and 2 bases stayed unmatched. The CDR3 is 14 residues long. CDR1 and CDR2 (germline): MRHNA, SNTAGT. The DNA for the CDR3 is TGTGCCAGCAGTGAGGACAGGGGCTACTATGGCTACACCTTC. Protein product: CASSEDRGYYGYTF.

This clonotype was counted only a few times. V usage is TRBV20-1 and J usage is TRBJ2-3; D remains unclear. There are 15 residues in the CDR3. In germline, CDR1 is DFQATT, CDR2 SNEGSKA (reference sequence). With 6 bases removed from V and 2 bases from J, the gap between germline ends came to 18 bases. The CDR3 nucleotides are TGCAGTGCCAAGGGTCCAACTTATGACACAGATACGCAGTATTTT. This translates into CSAKGPTYDTDTQYF.

In this sample, this clonotype turned up a few times. The chain couples TRBV5-1 to TRBJ2-1, with 10 bases aligning to TRBD2. Germline loops: CDR1 SGHRS, CDR2 YFSETQ. The trim removed 3 bases at V and 0 bases at J, leaving 3 bases unmatched. This CDR3 region has 16 residues. Here the CDR3 DNA reads TGCGCCAGCAGCTGGGCTAGCGGGAGCTCCTACAATGAGCAGTTCTTC. It translates to CASSWASGSSYNEQFF. Looking up the rest from reference TRBV5-1 and TRBJ2-1 gives the full variable domain: KAGVTQTPRYLIKTRGQQVTLSCSPISGHRSVSWYQQTPGQGLQFLFEYFSETQRNKGNFPGRFSGRQFSNSRSEMNVSTLELGDSALYLCASSWASGSSYNEQFFGPGTRLTVL.

This clonotype was counted at least ten times. This chain joins TRBV12-3 or TRBV12-4 and TRBJ2-7, with D possibly TRBD1 on 5 matching bases. The CDR3 consists of 14 residues. Trimming shortened V by 6 bases and J by 0 bases, and 12 bases separated the two germline ends. As DNA, the CDR3 is TGTGCCAGCAGCCCCAGGGTCAGCTCCTACGAGCAGTACTTC. As protein: CASSPRVSSYEQYF.

This clonotype was counted only a few times. The chain combines TRBV7-9 with TRBJ2-5, with 9 bases that match TRBD1. Losses at the gene ends were 5 bases for V and 5 bases for J; bases not matched to a gene: 9. Germline CDR1 reads SEHNR; CDR2 reads FQNEAQ (reference sequence). The CDR3 sequence is 15 residues long. CDR3 region: CASSLLPGQGETQYF. DNA for the CDR3: TGTGCCAGCAGCCTGTTACCGGGACAGGGTGAGACCCAGTACTTC.

This clonotype was seen ten or more times. V is TRBV20-1 and J is TRBJ2-7; no reliable D call. The CDR3 is 15 amino acids. Germline CDR1 is DFQATT and CDR2 is SNEGSKA (reference sequence). The ends were cut back, 0 bases at V and 2 bases at J, with 14 bases in the middle. The CDR3 DNA follows: TGCAGTGCTAGAGATCAGAGAAGGGCGACCTACGAGCAGTACTTC. This sequence encodes CSARDQRRATYEQYF.

As DNA, the CDR3 is TGTGCCAGCAGAACGGACAGGGGGCTGTACAATGAGCAGTTCTTC. This gives the protein CASRTDRGLYNEQFF. The chain couples TRBV6-1 to TRBJ2-1, with TRBD1 matching over 11 bases. Germline-derived CDR1 and CDR2 are MNHNS and SASEGT. V dropped 6 bases and J dropped 4; count of bases not matched to a gene: 5. The CDR3 spans 15 residues.

The sample holds a few counts of this clonotype. The CDR3 DNA reads as TGCGCCAGCAGCAATACGACAGGGGGCCGGGGCTACACCTTC. This gives the protein CASSNTTGGRGYTF. The chain is built from TRBV5-1 and TRBJ1-2, with 10 positions matching TRBD1. Trimming took 4 bases from V and 8 from J; bases not matched to a gene: 8. Germline CDR1 SGHRS, CDR2 YFSETQ. This CDR3 comprises 14 residues.

There are many counts of this clonotype. The genes are TRBV20-1 and TRBJ2-2; D is uncertain. Between the trimmed V and J ends, which lost 5 bases and 0 bases, there was a span of 10 bases. Germline values: CDR1 DFQATT, CDR2 SNEGSKA (reference sequence). This CDR3 is 14 amino acids long. This CDR3 reads CSASDPSNTGELFF. CDR3 coding DNA: TGCAGTGCTTCGGACCCCTCGAACACCGGGGAGCTGTTTTTT.

Ten or more counts support this clonotype. V and J are TRBV20-1 and TRBJ1-3, with 10 bases fitting TRBD1. CDR1 and CDR2 from the germline V gene are DFQATT and SNEGSKA (reference sequence). There are 14 residues in the CDR3. Trimming took 6 bases from V and 1 from J; bases not matched to a gene: 3. CDR3: CSAGQGYSGNTIYF. The DNA of the CDR3 is TGCAGTGCGGGACAGGGGTATTCTGGAAACACCATATATTTT.

This clonotype showed up many times. The chain is built from TRBV20-1 and TRBJ2-7; weak D call: TRBD2 (7 bases). The CDR3 contains 15 residues. CDR1 and CDR2 (germline): DFQATT, SNEGSKA (reference sequence). The germline V and J ends were trimmed by 0 bases and 1 base, with 13 bases remaining between them. DNA of the CDR3: TGCAGTGCTAGAGAACGCGGGGGCCCTTCCTACGAGCAGTACTTC. Protein: CSARERGGPSYEQYF.

The rearrangement uses TRBV12-3 or TRBV12-4 and TRBJ2-1; the match to TRBD2 covers 8 bases. The ends lost 6 bases at V and 7 bases at J; junction bases unmatched: 8. CDR3 length: 14 residues. CDR3: CASSPGGWVNEQFF. CDR3 nucleotides: TGTGCCAGCAGCCCGGGGGGGTGGGTAAATGAGCAGTTCTTC.

This clonotype showed up many times. The CDR3 reads CASSLGTGGEAFF. Written as DNA, the CDR3 is TGTGCCAGCAGTTTGGGGACAGGGGGTGAAGCTTTCTTT. The rearrangement links TRBV12-3 or TRBV12-4 to TRBJ1-1; 11 bases fit TRBD1. The CDR3 contains 13 residues. V lost 3 bases and J lost 7; bases outside the gene matches: 1.

This clonotype was detected ten times or more. The chain has TRBV6-1 and TRBJ2-1, with 10 bases that match TRBD1. The CDR3 loop spans 15 amino acids. CDR1 is MNHNS and CDR2 is SASEGT in the germline V gene. V gave up 6 bases and J gave up 7 bases; unmatched junction bases: 9. The CDR3 DNA is TGTGCCAGCAGGACGCGGGACAGGGGAACGAATGAGCAGTTCTTC. It is translated as CASRTRDRGTNEQFF.